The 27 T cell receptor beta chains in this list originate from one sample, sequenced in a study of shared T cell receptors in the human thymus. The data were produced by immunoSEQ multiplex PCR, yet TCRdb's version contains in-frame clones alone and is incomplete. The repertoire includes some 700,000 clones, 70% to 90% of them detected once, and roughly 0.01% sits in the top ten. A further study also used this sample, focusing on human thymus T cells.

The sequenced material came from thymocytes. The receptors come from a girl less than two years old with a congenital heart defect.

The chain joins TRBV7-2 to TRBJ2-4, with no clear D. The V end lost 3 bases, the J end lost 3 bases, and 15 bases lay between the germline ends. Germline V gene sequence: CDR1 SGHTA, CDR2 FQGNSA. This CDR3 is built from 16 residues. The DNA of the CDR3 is TGTGCCAGCAGCTTGGCGGAACTAAACTACAAAAACATTCAGTACTTC. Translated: CASSLAELNYKNIQYF. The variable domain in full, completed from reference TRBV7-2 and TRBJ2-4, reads GAGVSQSPSNKVTEKGKDVELRCDPISGHTALYWYRQSLGQGLEFLIYFQGNSAPDKSGLPSDRFSAERTGGSVSTLTIQRTQQEDSAVYLCASSLAELNYKNIQYFGAGTRLSVL.

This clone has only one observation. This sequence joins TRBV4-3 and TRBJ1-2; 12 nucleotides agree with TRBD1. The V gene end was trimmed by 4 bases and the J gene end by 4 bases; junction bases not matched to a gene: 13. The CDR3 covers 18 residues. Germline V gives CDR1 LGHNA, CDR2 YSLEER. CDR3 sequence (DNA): TGCGCCAGCAGCCCTAGGGGGACAGGGGGCGGAATGGGCTATGGCTACACCTTC. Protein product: CASSPRGTGGGMGYGYTF.

In DNA, the CDR3 is TGTGCCAGCAGCTTAACGGACAGGGGCAATCAGCCCCAGCATTTT. Its protein product is CASSLTDRGNQPQHF. The chain has TRBV7-2 and TRBJ1-5; TRBD1 aligns across 8 bases. There are 15 residues in the CDR3. Unmatched junction bases numbered 2, after V lost 2 bases and J lost 2 bases. The germline V gene encodes CDR1 SGHTA and CDR2 FQGNSA.

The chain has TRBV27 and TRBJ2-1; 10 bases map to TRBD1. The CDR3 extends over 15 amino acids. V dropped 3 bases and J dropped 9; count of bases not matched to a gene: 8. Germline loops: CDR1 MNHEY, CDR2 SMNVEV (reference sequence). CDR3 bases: TGTGCCAGCAGTTTCCGGGACAGGGGTAGGGGTGAGCAGTTCTTC. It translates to CASSFRDRGRGEQFF.

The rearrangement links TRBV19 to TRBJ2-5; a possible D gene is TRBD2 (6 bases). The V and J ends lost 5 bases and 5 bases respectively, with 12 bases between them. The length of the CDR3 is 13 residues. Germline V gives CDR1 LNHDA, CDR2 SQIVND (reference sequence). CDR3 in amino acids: CASSALASETQYF. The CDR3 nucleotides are TGTGCCAGTAGTGCCCTAGCGTCCGAGACCCAGTACTTC.

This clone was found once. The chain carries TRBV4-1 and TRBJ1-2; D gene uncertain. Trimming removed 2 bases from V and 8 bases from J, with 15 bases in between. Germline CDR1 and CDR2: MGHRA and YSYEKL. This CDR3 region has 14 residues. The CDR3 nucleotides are TGCGCCAGCAGCCAAATCAAGCGGGTAAAAGGCTACACCTTC. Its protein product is CASSQIKRVKGYTF.

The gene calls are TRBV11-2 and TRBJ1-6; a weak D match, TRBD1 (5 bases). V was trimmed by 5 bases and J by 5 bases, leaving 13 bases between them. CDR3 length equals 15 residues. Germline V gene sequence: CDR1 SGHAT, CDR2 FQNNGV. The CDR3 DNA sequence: TGTGCCAGCAGCCAGGGATTTAGGGATAATTCACCCCTCCACTTT. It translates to CASSQGFRDNSPLHF.

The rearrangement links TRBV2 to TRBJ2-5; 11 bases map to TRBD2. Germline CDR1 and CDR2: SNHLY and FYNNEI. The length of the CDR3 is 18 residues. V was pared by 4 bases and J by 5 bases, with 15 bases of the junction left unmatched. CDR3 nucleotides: TGTGCCAGCAGTGGATCGACTAGCGGGGCCTCTTGGAGGGAGACCCAGTACTTC. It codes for CASSGSTSGASWRETQYF.

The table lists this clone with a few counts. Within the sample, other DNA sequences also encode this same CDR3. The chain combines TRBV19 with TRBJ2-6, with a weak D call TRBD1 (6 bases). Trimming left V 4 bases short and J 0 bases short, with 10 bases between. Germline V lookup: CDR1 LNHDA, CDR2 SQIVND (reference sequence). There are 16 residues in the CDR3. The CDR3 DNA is TGTGCCAGTAGTACTACAGGGTCCTCTGGGGCCAACGTCCTGACTTTC. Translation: CASSTTGSSGANVLTF.

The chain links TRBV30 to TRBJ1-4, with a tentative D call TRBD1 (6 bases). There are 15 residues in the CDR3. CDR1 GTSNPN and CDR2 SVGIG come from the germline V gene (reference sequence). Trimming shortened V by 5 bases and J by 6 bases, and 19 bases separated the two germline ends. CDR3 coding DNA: TGTGCCTGGGCGAATACGACAGGCGAGGATGAAAAACTGTTTTTT. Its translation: CAWANTTGEDEKLFF.

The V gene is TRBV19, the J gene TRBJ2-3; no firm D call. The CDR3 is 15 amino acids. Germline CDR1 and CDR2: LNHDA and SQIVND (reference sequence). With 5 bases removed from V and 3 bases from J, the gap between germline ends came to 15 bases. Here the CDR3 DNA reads TGTGCCAGTAGTCCCTCCACGGTTTTTACAGATACGCAGTATTTT. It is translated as CASSPSTVFTDTQYF.

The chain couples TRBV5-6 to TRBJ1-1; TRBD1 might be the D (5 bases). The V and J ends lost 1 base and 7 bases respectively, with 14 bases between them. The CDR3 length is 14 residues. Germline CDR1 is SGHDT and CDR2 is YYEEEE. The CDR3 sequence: CASSLWGRVVEAFF. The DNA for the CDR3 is TGTGCCAGCAGCTTGTGGGGCAGGGTGGTTGAAGCTTTCTTT.

CDR3 bases: TGTGCCATCAGTGAGTCGAGGGAGCCGATTAATGAAAAACTGTTTTTT. It is translated as CAISESREPINEKLFF. The chain carries TRBV10-3 and TRBJ1-4; D is unclear. Deletions cut 0 bases from V and 4 bases from J, with 12 bases between. Germline CDR1 is ENHRY and CDR2 is SYGVKD. The CDR3 spans 16 residues.

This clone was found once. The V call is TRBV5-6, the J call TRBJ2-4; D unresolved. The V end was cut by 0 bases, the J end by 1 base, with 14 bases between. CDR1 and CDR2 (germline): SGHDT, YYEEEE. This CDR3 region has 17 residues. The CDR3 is CASSLGQSSGAKNIQYF. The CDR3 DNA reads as TGTGCCAGCAGCTTGGGGCAGTCCTCGGGTGCCAAAAACATTCAGTACTTC. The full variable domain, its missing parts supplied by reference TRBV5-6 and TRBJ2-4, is DAGVTQSPTHLIKTRGQQVTLRCSPKSGHDTVSWYQQALGQGPQFIFQYYEEEERQRGNFPDRFSGHQFPNYSSELNVNALLLGDSALYLCASSLGQSSGAKNIQYFGAGTRLSVL.

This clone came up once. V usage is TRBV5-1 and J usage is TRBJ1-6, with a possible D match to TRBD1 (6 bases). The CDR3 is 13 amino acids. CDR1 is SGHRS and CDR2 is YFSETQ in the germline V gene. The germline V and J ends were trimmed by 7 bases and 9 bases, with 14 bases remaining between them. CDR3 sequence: CASGTGPRSPLHF. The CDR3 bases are TGCGCCAGCGGTACAGGGCCCCGTTCACCCCTCCACTTT.

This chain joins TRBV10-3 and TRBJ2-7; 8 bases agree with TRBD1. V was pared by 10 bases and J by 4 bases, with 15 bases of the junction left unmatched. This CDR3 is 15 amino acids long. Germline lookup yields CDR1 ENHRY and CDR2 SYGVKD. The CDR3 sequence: CATGAMDRERYEQYF. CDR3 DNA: TGTGCCACCGGAGCGATGGACAGGGAGCGATACGAGCAGTACTTC.

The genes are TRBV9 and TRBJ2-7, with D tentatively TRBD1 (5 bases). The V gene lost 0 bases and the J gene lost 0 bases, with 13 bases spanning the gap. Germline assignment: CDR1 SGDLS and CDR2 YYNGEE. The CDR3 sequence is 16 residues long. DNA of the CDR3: TGTGCCAGCAGCGTAGGGGGCAGGGCCCTCTCCTACGAGCAGTACTTC. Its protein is CASSVGGRALSYEQYF.

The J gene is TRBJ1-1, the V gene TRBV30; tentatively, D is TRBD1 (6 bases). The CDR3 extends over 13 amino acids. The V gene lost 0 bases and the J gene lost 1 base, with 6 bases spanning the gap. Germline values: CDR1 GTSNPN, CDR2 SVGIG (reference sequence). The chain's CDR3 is CAWSVGGNTEAFF. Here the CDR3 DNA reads TGTGCCTGGAGTGTAGGGGGGAACACTGAAGCTTTCTTT.

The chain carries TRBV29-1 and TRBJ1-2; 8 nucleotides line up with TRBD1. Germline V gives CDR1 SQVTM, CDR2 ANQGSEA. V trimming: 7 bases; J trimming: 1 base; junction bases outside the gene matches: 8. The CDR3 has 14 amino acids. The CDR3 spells CSARTGSLNYGYTF. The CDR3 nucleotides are TGCAGCGCCAGGACAGGGTCCCTTAACTATGGCTACACCTTC.

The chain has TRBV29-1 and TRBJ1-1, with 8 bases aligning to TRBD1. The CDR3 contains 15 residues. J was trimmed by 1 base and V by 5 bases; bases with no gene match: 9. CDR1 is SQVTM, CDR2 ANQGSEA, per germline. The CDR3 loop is CSVRIRGRENTEAFF. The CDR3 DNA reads TGCAGCGTTCGGATCAGGGGGCGGGAGAACACTGAAGCTTTCTTT.

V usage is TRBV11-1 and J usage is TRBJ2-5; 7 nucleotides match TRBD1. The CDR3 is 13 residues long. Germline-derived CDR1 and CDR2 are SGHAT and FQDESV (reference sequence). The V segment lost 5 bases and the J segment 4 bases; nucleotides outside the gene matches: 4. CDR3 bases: TGTGCCAGCAGCCCGACAGGGATAGAGACCCAGTACTTC. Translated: CASSPTGIETQYF.

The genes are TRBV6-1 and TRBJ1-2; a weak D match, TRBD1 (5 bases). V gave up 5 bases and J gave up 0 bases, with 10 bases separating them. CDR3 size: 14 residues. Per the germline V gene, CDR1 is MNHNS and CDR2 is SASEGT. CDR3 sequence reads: CASSFLGPNYGYTF. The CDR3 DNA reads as TGTGCCAGCAGTTTTCTGGGGCCTAACTATGGCTACACCTTC.

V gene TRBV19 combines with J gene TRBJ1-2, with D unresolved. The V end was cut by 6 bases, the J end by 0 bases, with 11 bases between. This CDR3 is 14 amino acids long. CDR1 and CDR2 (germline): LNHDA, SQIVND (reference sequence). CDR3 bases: TGTGCCAGTAGCAGGCCCCCTTCTAACTATGGCTACACCTTC. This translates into CASSRPPSNYGYTF.

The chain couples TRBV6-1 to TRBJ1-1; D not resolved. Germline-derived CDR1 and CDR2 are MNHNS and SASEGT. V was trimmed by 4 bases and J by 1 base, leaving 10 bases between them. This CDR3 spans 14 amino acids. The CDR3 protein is CASSGPEANTEAFF. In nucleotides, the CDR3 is TGTGCCAGCAGTGGCCCCGAAGCGAACACTGAAGCTTTCTTT.

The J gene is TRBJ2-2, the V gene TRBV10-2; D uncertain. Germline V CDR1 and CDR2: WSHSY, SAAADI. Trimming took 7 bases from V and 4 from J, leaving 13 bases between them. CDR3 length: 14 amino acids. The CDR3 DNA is TGCGCCAGCAAGAGTAGAAACGGCACCGGGGAGCTGTTTTTT. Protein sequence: CASKSRNGTGELFF.

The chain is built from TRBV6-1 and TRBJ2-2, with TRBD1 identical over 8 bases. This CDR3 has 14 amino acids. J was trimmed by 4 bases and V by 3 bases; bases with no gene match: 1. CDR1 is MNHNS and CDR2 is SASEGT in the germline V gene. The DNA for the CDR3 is TGTGCCAGCAGTGAGGGACAGGTCACCGGGGAGCTGTTTTTT. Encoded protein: CASSEGQVTGELFF.

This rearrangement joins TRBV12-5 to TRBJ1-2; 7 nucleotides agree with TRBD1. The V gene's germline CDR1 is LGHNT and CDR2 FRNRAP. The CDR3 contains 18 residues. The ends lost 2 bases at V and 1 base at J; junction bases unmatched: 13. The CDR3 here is CASGLSRDSNKVNYGYTF. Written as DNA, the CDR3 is TGTGCTAGTGGTTTGTCGAGGGACAGTAATAAAGTTAACTATGGCTACACCTTC.